The 16 T cell receptor beta chains below all came from one sample that was sequenced in a study of blood T cell dynamics during melanoma immunotherapy. Data came from immunoSEQ multiplex PCR; TCRdb stores just in-frame clones and leaves some out. Among some 10,000 clones listed, around 86% were seen once. Documented time point: week 3, after first cycle of checkpoint inhibitor. Source: blood, taken from a patient treated with checkpoint blockade. Receptors were obtained from a human donor with melanoma.

This rearrangement joins TRBV19 to TRBJ2-2; maybe TRBD1 (5 bases). Germline assignment: CDR1 LNHDA and CDR2 SQIVND (reference sequence). Trimming pared 3 bases from V and 6 bases from J, leaving 14 bases between. This CDR3 contains 15 residues. For the CDR3, the DNA is TGTGCCAGTAGTATCCAGGGTAACCTACCCGGGGAGCTGTTTTTT. This codes for CASSIQGNLPGELFF.

The chain uses TRBV10-2 and TRBJ2-7; possibly TRBD2 for D (6 bases). CDR3 length equals 11 residues. Germline-derived CDR1 and CDR2 are WSHSY and SAAADI. V was pared by 2 bases and J by 7 bases, with 6 bases between. The DNA of the CDR3 is TGCGCCAGCAGTGAGGGGAGGGAGCAGTACTTC. Protein: CASSEGREQYF.

This chain links TRBV7-2 with TRBJ1-2, with 7 bases fitting TRBD1. With V trimmed by 5 bases and J by 0 bases, 9 bases remained unmatched. This CDR3 has 16 amino acids. CDR1 is SGHTA, CDR2 FQGNSA, per germline. The CDR3 loop reads CASSPLDRPSNYGYTF. The DNA for the CDR3 is TGTGCCAGCAGCCCACTGGACAGGCCCTCTAACTATGGCTACACCTTC. Full variable domain (missing parts from reference TRBV7-2 and TRBJ1-2): GAGVSQSPSNKVTEKGKDVELRCDPISGHTALYWYRQSLGQGLEFLIYFQGNSAPDKSGLPSDRFSAERTGGSVSTLTIQRTQQEDSAVYLCASSPLDRPSNYGYTFGSGTRLTVV.

This chain uses TRBV10-2 with TRBJ2-3; TRBD2 matches at 7 bases. This CDR3 region has 15 residues. Germline-derived CDR1 and CDR2 are WSHSY and SAAADI. V gave up 0 bases and J gave up 4 bases; unmatched junction bases: 4. The CDR3 sequence is CASSESPGGSDTQYF. The CDR3 DNA reads as TGCGCCAGCAGTGAGTCGCCGGGGGGTTCAGATACGCAGTATTTT.

The chain has TRBV7-8 and TRBJ2-3; 9 nucleotides line up with TRBD2. The CDR3 runs to 16 residues. Germline V CDR1 and CDR2: SGHVS, FQNEAQ. V lost 4 bases to trimming and J lost 7 bases; unmatched junction nucleotides: 12. In DNA form, the CDR3 reads TGTGCCAGCAGCTCCTCACGAGGCGGGGGGGCATATACGCAGTATTTT. Protein product: CASSSSRGGGAYTQYF. Using reference TRBV7-8 and TRBJ2-3 for the parts outside the CDR3, the full variable domain is GAGVSQSPRYKVAKRGQDVALRCDPISGHVSLFWYQQALGQGPEFLTYFQNEAQLDKSGLPSDRFFAERPEGSVSTLKIQRTQQEDSAVYLCASSSSRGGGAYTQYFGPGTRLTVL.

The rearrangement links TRBV7-2 to TRBJ2-1; TRBD2 aligns across 9 bases. The CDR3 loop spans 17 amino acids. The germline gives CDR1 SGHTA, CDR2 FQGNSA. The V segment lost 3 bases and the J segment 3 bases; nucleotides outside the gene matches: 9. The CDR3 here is CASSFRLADPLYNEQFF. DNA of the CDR3: TGTGCCAGCAGCTTCAGACTAGCGGACCCTCTCTACAATGAGCAGTTCTTC.

The gene calls are TRBV5-1 and TRBJ1-2; a weak D match, TRBD1 (5 bases). This CDR3 is 14 amino acids long. Looked up from germline, CDR1 is SGHRS and CDR2 is YFSETQ. V was clipped by 4 bases and J by 6 bases, with 16 bases between them. The CDR3 DNA reads TGCGCCAGCAGCGCAACGGGACCTTCGGATGGCTACACCTTC. Translation: CASSATGPSDGYTF.

J is TRBJ1-1 and V is TRBV4-3; 7 positions match TRBD1. J was trimmed by 6 bases and V by 0 bases; bases with no gene match: 4. The CDR3 covers 14 residues. Looked up from germline, CDR1 is LGHNA and CDR2 is YSLEER. The CDR3, as DNA: TGCGCCAGCAGCCAAGATGGCAGGGGGGCTGAAGCTTTCTTT. It is translated as CASSQDGRGAEAFF.

The chain joins TRBV5-6 to TRBJ2-3; TRBD2 might be the D (5 bases). Germline V CDR1 and CDR2: SGHDT, YYEEEE. V was pared by 3 bases and J by 4 bases, with 12 bases between. The CDR3 totals 14 residues. The DNA of the CDR3 is TGTGCCAGCAGCTCCTTAGACGGGGCAGATACGCAGTATTTT. Translating gives CASSSLDGADTQYF.

The chain is built from TRBV29-1 and TRBJ2-5, with 8 positions matching TRBD1. Germline-derived CDR1 and CDR2 are SQVTM and ANQGSEA. The CDR3 has 14 residues. The V gene end was trimmed by 3 bases and the J gene end by 5 bases; junction bases not matched to a gene: 8. The CDR3 DNA follows: TGCAGCGTTGAGGGCAGGGGGCTCGGGGAGACCCAGTACTTC. Translating gives CSVEGRGLGETQYF.

The V gene is TRBV5-4, the J gene TRBJ2-3; a weak D match, TRBD1 (7 bases). Germline V gives CDR1 SGHNT, CDR2 YYREEE (reference sequence). The V end lost 3 bases, the J end lost 4 bases, and 18 bases lay between the germline ends. The CDR3 runs 16 residues. The CDR3 region is CASSSYQGGGSDTQYF. The CDR3, as DNA: TGTGCCAGCAGCTCGTATCAGGGGGGAGGTTCAGATACGCAGTATTTT.

This sequence joins TRBV5-1 and TRBJ1-1; possibly TRBD1 for D (5 bases). The V end lost 4 bases, the J end lost 1 base, and 14 bases lay between the germline ends. Germline V CDR1 and CDR2: SGHRS, YFSETQ. The CDR3 runs to 15 residues. For the CDR3, the DNA is TGCGCCAGCAGCCAAGGGACGGCGGGGAACACTGAAGCTTTCTTT. It translates to CASSQGTAGNTEAFF.

The J gene is TRBJ1-4, the V gene TRBV18; no firm D call. Looked up from germline, CDR1 is KGHSH and CDR2 is LQKENI. V gave up 3 bases and J gave up 5 bases, with 7 bases separating them. The CDR3 runs 13 residues. This CDR3 is CASSPTQNEKLFF. DNA for the CDR3: TGTGCCAGCTCACCGACTCAGAATGAAAAACTGTTTTTT.

The chain is built from TRBV5-4 and TRBJ1-2; 10 nucleotides agree with TRBD1. This CDR3 spans 18 amino acids. V trimming: 3 bases; J trimming: 8 bases; junction bases outside the gene matches: 19. The germline CDR1 and CDR2 sequences are SGHNT and YYREEE (reference sequence). Here the CDR3 DNA reads TGTGCCAGCAGCTCTCTCCCGGGACAGGGGCTAGGTGTAGGAGGCTACACCTTC. It is translated as CASSSLPGQGLGVGGYTF. Combining the CDR3 with reference TRBV5-4 and TRBJ1-2 gives the whole variable domain ETGVTQSPTHLIKTRGQQVTLRCSSQSGHNTVSWYQQALGQGPQFIFQYYREEENGRGNFPPRFSGLQFPNYSSELNVNALELDDSALYLCASSSLPGQGLGVGGYTFGSGTRLTVV.

This clone was detected only a few times. The chain recombines TRBV7-9 with TRBJ2-1; D might be TRBD1 (8 bases). Trimming removed 3 bases from V and 9 bases from J, with 21 bases in between. CDR1 SEHNR and CDR2 FQNEAQ come from the germline V gene (reference sequence). The CDR3 covers 16 residues. In DNA, the CDR3 is TGTGCCAGCAGCTTGCACGACAGGGGAGGGTTAGGTGAGCAGTTCTTC. This sequence encodes CASSLHDRGGLGEQFF. Complete variable domain (other parts from reference TRBV7-9 and TRBJ2-1): DTGVSQNPRHKITKRGQNVTFRCDPISEHNRLYWYRQTLGQGPEFLTYFQNEAQLEKSRLLSDRFSAERPKGSFSTLEIQRTEQGDSAMYLCASSLHDRGGLGEQFFGPGTRLTVL.

The rearrangement uses TRBV6-5 and TRBJ1-2; D may be TRBD1 (6 bases). Trimming cost V 6 bases and J 6 bases, with 14 bases left between them. The germline V gene encodes CDR1 MNHEY and CDR2 SVGAGI. The CDR3 has 13 amino acids. The DNA for the CDR3 is TGTGCCAGCAGCCGCCACAGGGATAATGGCTACACCTTC. Encoded protein: CASSRHRDNGYTF.